The present T cell receptor beta chain was sequenced within a study of T cells in Graves' hyperthyroidism and ophthalmopathy. Findings of the study overall: Classification by a 13 V-J model distinguished ophthalmopathy from stable hyperthyroidism.

This clonotype was counted at least ten times. The antigen remains unidentified. Pregnant or lactating patients were excluded, as were those with uncontrolled infection or other autoimmune disease. The V and J ends lost 7 bases and 5 bases, in that order; junction bases with no gene match: 2. The CDR3 has 14 residues. Germline values: CDR1 LNHDA, CDR2 SQIVND (reference sequence). TCR beta CDR3 regions were amplified from RNA. HTBI primers were employed in a first-round RT-PCR of the TCR CDR3. Each CDR3 protein gets one entry after TCRdb re-called the multiplex PCR reads with MiXCR. The table includes about 400,000 distinct CDR3 sequences, 12% to 15% detected once.

This TCR was recovered from a woman aged 60-75 years with Graves' ophthalmopathy. The sample was blood. This rearrangement joins TRBV19 to TRBJ2-2, with 12 bases aligning to TRBD2. DNA for the CDR3: TGTGCCAGTAACGGACTAGCGGGAACCGGGGAGCTGTTTTTT. It translates to CASNGLAGTGELFF.